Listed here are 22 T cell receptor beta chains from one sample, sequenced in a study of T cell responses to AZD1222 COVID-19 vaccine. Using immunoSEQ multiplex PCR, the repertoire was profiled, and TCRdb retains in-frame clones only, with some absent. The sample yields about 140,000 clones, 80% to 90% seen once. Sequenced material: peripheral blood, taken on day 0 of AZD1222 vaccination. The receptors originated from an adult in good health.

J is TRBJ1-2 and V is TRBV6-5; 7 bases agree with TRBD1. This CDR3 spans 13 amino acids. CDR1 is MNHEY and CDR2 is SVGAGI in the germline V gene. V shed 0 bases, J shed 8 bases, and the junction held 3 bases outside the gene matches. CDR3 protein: CASSYSIQGGYTF. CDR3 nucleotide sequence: TGTGCCAGCAGTTACTCGATACAGGGGGGCTACACCTTC.

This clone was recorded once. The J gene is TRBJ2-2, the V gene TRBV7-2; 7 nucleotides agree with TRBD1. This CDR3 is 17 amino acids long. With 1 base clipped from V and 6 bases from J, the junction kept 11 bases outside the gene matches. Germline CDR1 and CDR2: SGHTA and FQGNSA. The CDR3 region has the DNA TGTGCCAGCAGCTTAGATTATGAGGGGGCGTCGTCCGGGGAGCTGTTTTTT. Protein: CASSLDYEGASSGELFF.

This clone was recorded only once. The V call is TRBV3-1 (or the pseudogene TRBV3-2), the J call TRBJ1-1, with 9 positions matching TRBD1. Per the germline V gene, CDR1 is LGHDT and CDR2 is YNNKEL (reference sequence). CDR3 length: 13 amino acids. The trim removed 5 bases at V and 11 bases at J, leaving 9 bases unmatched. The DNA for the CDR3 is TGTGCCAGCAGCACCACAGGGGGCGTGGGCGCTTTCTTT. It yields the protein CASSTTGGVGAFF.

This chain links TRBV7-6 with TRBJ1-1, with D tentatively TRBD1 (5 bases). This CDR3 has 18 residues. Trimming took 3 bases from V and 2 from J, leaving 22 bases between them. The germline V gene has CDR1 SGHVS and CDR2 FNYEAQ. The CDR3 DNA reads TGTGCCAGCAGCTTGACCCCTCCTGGAGAGGGACCAAACACTGAAGCTTTCTTT. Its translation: CASSLTPPGEGPNTEAFF. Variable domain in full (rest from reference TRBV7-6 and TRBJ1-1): GAGVSQSPRYKVTKRGQDVALRCDPISGHVSLYWYRQALGQGPEFLTYFNYEAQQDKSGLPNDRFSAERPEGSISTLTIQRTEQRDSAMYRCASSLTPPGEGPNTEAFFGQGTRLTVV.

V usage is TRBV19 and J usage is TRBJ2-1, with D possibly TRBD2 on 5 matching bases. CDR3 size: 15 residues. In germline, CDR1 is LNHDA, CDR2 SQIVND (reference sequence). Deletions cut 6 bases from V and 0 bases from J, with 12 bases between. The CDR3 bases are TGTGCCAGTAGGAGGGAGCCTAGCTCCTACAATGAGCAGTTCTTC. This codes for CASRREPSSYNEQFF.

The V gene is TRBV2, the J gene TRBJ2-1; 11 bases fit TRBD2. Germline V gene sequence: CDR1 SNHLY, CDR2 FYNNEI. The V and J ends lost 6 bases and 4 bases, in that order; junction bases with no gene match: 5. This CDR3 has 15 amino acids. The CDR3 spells CASRPLAGGYNEQFF. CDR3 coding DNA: TGTGCCAGCAGGCCCCTAGCGGGGGGTTACAATGAGCAGTTCTTC.

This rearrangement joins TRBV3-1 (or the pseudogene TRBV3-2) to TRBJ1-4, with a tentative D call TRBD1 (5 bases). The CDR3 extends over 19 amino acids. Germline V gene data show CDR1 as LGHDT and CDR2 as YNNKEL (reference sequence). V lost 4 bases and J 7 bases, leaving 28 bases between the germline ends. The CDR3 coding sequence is TGTGCCAGCAGCCGATCCCAAGCAACCTCAGGGTGGTCTCCTGAAAAACTGTTTTTT. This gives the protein CASSRSQATSGWSPEKLFF.

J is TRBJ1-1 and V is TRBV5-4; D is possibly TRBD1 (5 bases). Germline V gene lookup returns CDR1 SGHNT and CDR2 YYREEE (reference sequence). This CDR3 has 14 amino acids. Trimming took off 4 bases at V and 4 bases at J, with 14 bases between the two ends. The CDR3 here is CASSEGTRGTEAFF. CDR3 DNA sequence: TGTGCCAGCAGCGAGGGGACGAGGGGCACTGAAGCTTTCTTT.

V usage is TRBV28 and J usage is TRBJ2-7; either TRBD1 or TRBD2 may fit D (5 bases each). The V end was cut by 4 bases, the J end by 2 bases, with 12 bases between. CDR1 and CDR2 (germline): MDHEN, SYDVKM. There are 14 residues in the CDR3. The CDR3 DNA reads TGTGCCAGCAGTTCCCGGGACCCTCCCTACGAGCAGTACTTC. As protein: CASSSRDPPYEQYF.

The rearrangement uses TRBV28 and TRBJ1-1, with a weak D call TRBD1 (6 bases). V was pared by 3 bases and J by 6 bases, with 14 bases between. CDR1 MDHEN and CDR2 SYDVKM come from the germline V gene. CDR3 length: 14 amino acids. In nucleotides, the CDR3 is TGTGCCAGCAGTTTGGCAGGGGAAAGGGCTGAAGCTTTCTTT. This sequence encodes CASSLAGERAEAFF.

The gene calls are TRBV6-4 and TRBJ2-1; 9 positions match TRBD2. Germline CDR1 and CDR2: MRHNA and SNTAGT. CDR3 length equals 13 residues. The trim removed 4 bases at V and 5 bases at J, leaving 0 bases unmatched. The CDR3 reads CASSGTSDNEQFF. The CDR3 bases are TGTGCCAGCAGTGGGACTAGCGACAATGAGCAGTTCTTC.

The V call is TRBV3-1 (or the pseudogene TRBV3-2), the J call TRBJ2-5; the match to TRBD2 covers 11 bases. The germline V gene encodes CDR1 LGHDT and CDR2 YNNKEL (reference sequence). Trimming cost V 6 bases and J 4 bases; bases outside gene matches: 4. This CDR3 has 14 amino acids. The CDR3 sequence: CASRGSGGGETQYF. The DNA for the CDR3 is TGTGCCAGCAGGGGTAGCGGGGGGGGAGAGACCCAGTACTTC.

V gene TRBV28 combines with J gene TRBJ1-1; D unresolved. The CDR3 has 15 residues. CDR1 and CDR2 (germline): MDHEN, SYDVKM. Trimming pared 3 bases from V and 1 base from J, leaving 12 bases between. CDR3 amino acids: CASSFPDTGNTEAFF. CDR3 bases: TGTGCCAGCAGTTTCCCAGATACGGGGAACACTGAAGCTTTCTTT.

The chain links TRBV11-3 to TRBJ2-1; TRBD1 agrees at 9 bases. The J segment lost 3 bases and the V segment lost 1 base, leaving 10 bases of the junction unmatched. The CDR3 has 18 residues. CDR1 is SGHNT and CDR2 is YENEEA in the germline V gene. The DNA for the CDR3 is TGTGCCAGCAGCTTAGGATGGTCCGGACAGGGGCTCTACAATGAGCAGTTCTTC. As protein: CASSLGWSGQGLYNEQFF.

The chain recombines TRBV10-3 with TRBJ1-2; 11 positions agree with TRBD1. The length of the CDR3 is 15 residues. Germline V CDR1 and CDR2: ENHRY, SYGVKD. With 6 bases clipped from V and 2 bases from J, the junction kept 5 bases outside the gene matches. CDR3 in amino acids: CAIRQGQGVNYGYTF. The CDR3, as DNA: TGTGCCATCAGACAGGGACAGGGGGTGAACTATGGCTACACCTTC.

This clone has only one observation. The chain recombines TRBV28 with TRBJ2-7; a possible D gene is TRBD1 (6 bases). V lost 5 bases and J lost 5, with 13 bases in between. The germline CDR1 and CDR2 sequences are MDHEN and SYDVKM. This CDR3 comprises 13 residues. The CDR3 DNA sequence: TGTGCCAGCAGTCACCCGACAGGCCACGAGCAGTACTTC. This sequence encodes CASSHPTGHEQYF. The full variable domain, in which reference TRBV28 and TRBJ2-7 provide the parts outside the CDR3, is DVKVTQSSRYLVKRTGEKVFLECVQDMDHENMFWYRQDPGLGLRLIYFSYDVKMKEKGDIPEGYSVSREKKERFSLILESASTNQTSMYLCASSHPTGHEQYFGPGTRLTVT.

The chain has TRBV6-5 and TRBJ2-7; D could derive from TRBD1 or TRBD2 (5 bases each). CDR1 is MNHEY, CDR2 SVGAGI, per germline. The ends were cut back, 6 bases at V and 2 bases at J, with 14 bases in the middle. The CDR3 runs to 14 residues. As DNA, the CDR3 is TGTGCCAGCAGGAGGGGATACCCCACCTACGAGCAGTACTTC. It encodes CASRRGYPTYEQYF.

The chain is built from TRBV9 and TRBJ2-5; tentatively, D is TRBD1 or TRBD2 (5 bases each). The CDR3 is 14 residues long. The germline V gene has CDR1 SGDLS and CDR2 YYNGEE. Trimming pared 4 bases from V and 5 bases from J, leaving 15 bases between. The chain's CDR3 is CASSPVGGSETQYF. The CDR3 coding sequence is TGTGCCAGCAGCCCCGTTGGGGGTTCGGAGACCCAGTACTTC.

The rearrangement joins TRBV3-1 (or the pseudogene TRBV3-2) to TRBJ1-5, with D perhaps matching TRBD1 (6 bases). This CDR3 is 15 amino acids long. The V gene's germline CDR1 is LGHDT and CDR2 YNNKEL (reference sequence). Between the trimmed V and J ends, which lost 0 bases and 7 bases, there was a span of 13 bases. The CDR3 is CASSQDTGTRQPQHF. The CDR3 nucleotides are TGTGCCAGCAGCCAAGATACTGGGACACGGCAGCCCCAGCATTTT.

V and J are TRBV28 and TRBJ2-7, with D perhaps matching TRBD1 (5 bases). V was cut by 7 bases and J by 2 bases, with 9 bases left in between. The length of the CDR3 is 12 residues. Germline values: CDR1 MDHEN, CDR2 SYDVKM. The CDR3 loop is CASTRTTYEQYF. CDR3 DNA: TGTGCCAGCACACGGACAACCTACGAGCAGTACTTC.

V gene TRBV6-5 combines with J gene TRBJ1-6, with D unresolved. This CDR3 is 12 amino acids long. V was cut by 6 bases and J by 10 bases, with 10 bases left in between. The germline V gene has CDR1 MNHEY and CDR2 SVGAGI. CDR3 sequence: CASSPVGSPLHF. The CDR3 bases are TGTGCCAGCAGCCCGGTGGGGTCACCCCTCCACTTT.

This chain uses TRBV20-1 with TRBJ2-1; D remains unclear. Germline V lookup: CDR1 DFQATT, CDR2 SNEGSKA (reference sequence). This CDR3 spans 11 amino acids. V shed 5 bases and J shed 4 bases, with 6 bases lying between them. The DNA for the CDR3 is TGCAGTGCTTCAAAATACAATGAGCAGTTCTTC. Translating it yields CSASKYNEQFF.